Each of the 31 T cell receptor beta chains below was sequenced from the same sample in a study of blood T cell repertoires in COVID-19. The assay was immunoSEQ multiplex PCR, and TCRdb's table has in-frame clones only and misses some. The sample records approximately 69,000 clones, around 90% being singletons. The source material was peripheral blood. All receptors derive from a man in his fifties with acute or convalescent COVID-19.

The J gene is TRBJ1-6, the V gene TRBV6-5; 8 bases match TRBD1. The germline gives CDR1 MNHEY, CDR2 SVGAGI. Trimming cost V 5 bases and J 7 bases; bases outside gene matches: 7. This CDR3 contains 15 residues. The CDR3 region is CASSHRTGLNSPLHF. The CDR3 DNA reads TGTGCCAGCAGTCACAGGACAGGGCTAAATTCACCCCTCCACTTT.

The V and J genes are TRBV5-4 and TRBJ2-6, with D tentatively TRBD1 (6 bases). The CDR3 totals 18 residues. Germline CDR1 is SGHNT and CDR2 is YYREEE (reference sequence). V lost 1 base to trimming and J lost 0 bases, with 14 bases between them. The CDR3 coding sequence is TGTGCCAGCAGCTTGAGGAACAGGGTAGACTCTGGGGCCAACGTCCTGACTTTC. Translation: CASSLRNRVDSGANVLTF.

V gene TRBV7-2 combines with J gene TRBJ1-2, with 7 bases that match TRBD1. The CDR3 consists of 16 residues. V dropped 3 bases and J dropped 3; count of bases not matched to a gene: 10. Germline V CDR1 and CDR2: SGHTA, FQGNSA. Here the CDR3 DNA reads TGTGCCAGCAGCTTGACTGACAGGGCGGCATACTATGGCTACACCTTC. This gives the protein CASSLTDRAAYYGYTF. Using reference TRBV7-2 and TRBJ1-2 for the parts outside the CDR3, the full variable domain is GAGVSQSPSNKVTEKGKDVELRCDPISGHTALYWYRQSLGQGLEFLIYFQGNSAPDKSGLPSDRFSAERTGGSVSTLTIQRTQQEDSAVYLCASSLTDRAAYYGYTFGSGTRLTVV.

The chain couples TRBV28 to TRBJ2-6; D might be TRBD1 (6 bases). The V and J ends lost 6 bases and 0 bases respectively, with 12 bases between them. Germline V CDR1 and CDR2: MDHEN, SYDVKM. The CDR3 contains 16 residues. For the CDR3, the DNA is TGTGCCAGCAGCGAACAGGGACCCTCTGGGGCCAACGTCCTGACTTTC. This encodes CASSEQGPSGANVLTF.

The chain combines TRBV7-2 with TRBJ1-1, with 8 bases matching TRBD1. CDR3 length: 13 amino acids. Germline V gene data show CDR1 as SGHTA and CDR2 as FQGNSA. V shed 7 bases, J shed 5 bases, and the junction held 6 bases outside the gene matches. This CDR3 is CASNPGGRTEAFF. In nucleotides, the CDR3 is TGTGCCAGCAACCCAGGGGGCCGGACTGAAGCTTTCTTT.

The chain links TRBV7-9 to TRBJ2-7; maybe TRBD1 (5 bases). Per germline, CDR1 SEHNR and CDR2 FQNEAQ (reference sequence). Trimming shortened V by 0 bases and J by 0 bases, and 9 bases separated the two germline ends. The CDR3 totals 15 residues. As DNA, the CDR3 is TGTGCCAGCAGCTTAGCTGGCAGGGTCTCCTACGAGCAGTACTTC. Residues: CASSLAGRVSYEQYF.

This chain links TRBV2 with TRBJ2-5, with 10 bases aligning to TRBD1. The ends lost 6 bases at V and 3 bases at J; junction bases unmatched: 7. The germline V gene encodes CDR1 SNHLY and CDR2 FYNNEI. The length of the CDR3 is 15 residues. The chain's CDR3 is CASSPGQGTEETQYF. In DNA form, the CDR3 reads TGTGCCAGCAGCCCGGGACAGGGGACTGAAGAGACCCAGTACTTC.

This chain joins TRBV28 and TRBJ2-7; 8 bases match TRBD1. CDR1 and CDR2 from the germline V gene are MDHEN and SYDVKM. This CDR3 spans 12 amino acids. The V and J ends lost 2 bases and 11 bases, in that order; junction bases with no gene match: 5. CDR3 in amino acids: CASSLKGQGKYF. As DNA, the CDR3 is TGTGCCAGCAGTTTAAAAGGACAGGGAAAGTACTTC.

The V gene is TRBV5-1, the J gene TRBJ1-2, with D unresolved. The CDR3 covers 14 residues. From germline, CDR1 is SGHRS and CDR2 YFSETQ. V was cut by 1 base and J by 2 bases, with 9 bases left in between. CDR3 in DNA: TGCGCCAGCAGCTTGCTGACGGAGAACTATGGCTACACCTTC. Protein sequence: CASSLLTENYGYTF.

The V and J genes are TRBV19 and TRBJ1-1, with TRBD1 as a possible D gene (6 bases). Germline values: CDR1 LNHDA, CDR2 SQIVND (reference sequence). Trimming stripped 1 base from V and 1 base from J, with 10 bases between. The CDR3 runs 15 residues. Here the CDR3 reads CASSIGAGANTEAFF. As DNA, the CDR3 is TGTGCCAGTAGTATAGGGGCAGGGGCGAACACTGAAGCTTTCTTT. Using reference TRBV19 and TRBJ1-1 for the parts outside the CDR3, the full variable domain is DGGITQSPKYLFRKEGQNVTLSCEQNLNHDAMYWYRQDPGQGLRLIYYSQIVNDFQKGDIAEGYSVSREKKESFPLTVTSAQKNPTAFYLCASSIGAGANTEAFFGQGTRLTVV.

The chain couples TRBV27 to TRBJ2-5; D is perhaps TRBD2 (6 bases). Germline CDR1 is MNHEY and CDR2 is SMNVEV (reference sequence). The CDR3 is 15 residues long. Between the trimmed V and J ends, which lost 5 bases and 5 bases, there was a span of 18 bases. The DNA for the CDR3 is TGTGCCAGCAGTCCTACTGCCGGGGGTAGGGAGACCCAGTACTTC. This encodes CASSPTAGGRETQYF.

This chain links TRBV10-2 with TRBJ1-2; D is undetermined. The CDR3 contains 12 residues. Trimming removed 4 bases from V and 6 bases from J, with 9 bases in between. Germline loops: CDR1 WSHSY, CDR2 SAAADI. The chain's CDR3 is CASSGHSDGYTF. Here the CDR3 DNA reads TGCGCCAGCAGTGGACATTCTGATGGCTACACCTTC.

The chain has TRBV11-2 and TRBJ1-1; possible D gene TRBD1, 6 bases. The CDR3 contains 14 residues. Looked up from germline, CDR1 is SGHAT and CDR2 is FQNNGV. Trimming shortened V by 6 bases and J by 0 bases, and 11 bases separated the two germline ends. CDR3 sequence reads: CASRPGQLNTEAFF. In nucleotides, the CDR3 is TGTGCCAGCAGGCCGGGACAACTGAACACTGAAGCTTTCTTT.

The table lists this clone with a count of one. The chain couples TRBV9 to TRBJ2-5, with TRBD1 matching over 7 bases. V lost 3 bases, J lost 1 base, and 3 bases stayed unmatched. The length of the CDR3 is 14 residues. Germline V gene data show CDR1 as SGDLS and CDR2 as YYNGEE. As DNA, the CDR3 is TGTGCCAGCAGCGAGGGGGCAGGCCAAGAGACCCAGTACTTC. Its protein is CASSEGAGQETQYF.

On this clone: One end of the junction does not line up with germline, which may come from a read error. The rearrangement links TRBV6-1 to TRBJ1-6; 9 bases are a match to TRBD1. Germline V gives CDR1 MNHNS, CDR2 SASEGT. The CDR3 has 16 amino acids. CDR3 nucleotides: TGTGCCGGCAGTGAGACAGGGGGCTCCTATAATTCACCCCTCCACTTT. Its protein is CAGSETGGSYNSPLHF.

The chain links TRBV6-5 to TRBJ1-2; D is perhaps TRBD1 (5 bases). The CDR3 consists of 12 residues. Per germline, CDR1 MNHEY and CDR2 SVGAGI. V lost 6 bases and J 13 bases, leaving 18 bases between the germline ends. The CDR3 sequence: CASSAGAGHPTF. CDR3 coding DNA: TGTGCCAGCAGCGCTGGGGCCGGCCACCCCACCTTC.

The V call is TRBV27, the J call TRBJ2-5; D ambiguous. CDR3 length: 13 amino acids. From germline, CDR1 is MNHEY and CDR2 SMNVEV (reference sequence). With 6 bases removed from V and 4 bases from J, the gap between germline ends came to 12 bases. The chain's CDR3 is CASSRTAAETQYF. In nucleotides, the CDR3 is TGTGCCAGCAGCCGCACCGCGGCAGAGACCCAGTACTTC.

The J gene is TRBJ1-2, the V gene TRBV7-9, with 9 nucleotides matching TRBD1. The CDR3 is 15 amino acids. J lost 2 bases, V lost 1 base, and 2 bases had no gene match. Per the germline V gene, CDR1 is SEHNR and CDR2 is FQNEAQ (reference sequence). The CDR3 is CASSLVGTGNYGYTF. The DNA for the CDR3 is TGTGCCAGCAGCTTAGTTGGGACAGGGAACTATGGCTACACCTTC. Full variable domain (rest looked up from reference TRBV7-9 and TRBJ1-2): DTGVSQNPRHKITKRGQNVTFRCDPISEHNRLYWYRQTLGQGPEFLTYFQNEAQLEKSRLLSDRFSAERPKGSFSTLEIQRTEQGDSAMYLCASSLVGTGNYGYTFGSGTRLTVV.

This clone was recorded once. The J gene is TRBJ2-3, the V gene TRBV7-3; 10 positions agree with TRBD1. CDR3 size: 14 residues. The J segment lost 6 bases and the V segment lost 4 bases, leaving 4 bases of the junction unmatched. Looked up from germline, CDR1 is SGHTA and CDR2 is FQGTGA. CDR3 nucleotide sequence: TGTGCCAGCAGCTCGGGACAGGGGTTGGATACGCAGTATTTT. Its translation: CASSSGQGLDTQYF.

This chain joins TRBV7-9 and TRBJ2-2; D is possibly TRBD1 (6 bases). The CDR3 has 15 amino acids. Trimming removed 5 bases at V and 5 bases at J, with 15 bases between. Germline loops: CDR1 SEHNR, CDR2 FQNEAQ (reference sequence). The CDR3 DNA sequence: TGTGCCAGCAGCCCTACAGGGAGTGGGACCGGGGAGCTGTTTTTT. Translated: CASSPTGSGTGELFF.

This chain links TRBV5-4 with TRBJ2-5; 10 bases agree with TRBD2. V dropped 2 bases and J dropped 7; count of bases not matched to a gene: 5. Germline V gene lookup returns CDR1 SGHNT and CDR2 YYREEE (reference sequence). This CDR3 is 14 amino acids long. CDR3 coding DNA: TGTGCCAGCAGCTTAAGCGGGGGGGCCGGGACCCAGTACTTC. Translating gives CASSLSGGAGTQYF.

The chain links TRBV6-5 to TRBJ1-6; 9 nucleotides align to TRBD1. The CDR3 totals 16 residues. The V and J ends lost 0 bases and 9 bases, in that order; junction bases with no gene match: 6. Per germline, CDR1 MNHEY and CDR2 SVGAGI. CDR3 loop: CASSYSMRGQGSPLHF. The DNA for the CDR3 is TGTGCCAGCAGTTACTCGATGAGGGGACAGGGTTCACCCCTCCACTTT.

In this sample, this clone turned up once. The chain has TRBV7-5 and TRBJ1-2; TRBD1 was called by the table and not checked on the DNA. TRBV7-5 constitutes a pseudogene. This CDR3 spans 17 amino acids. The CDR3 reads CARSCKHTGGAVRGYTF. In nucleotides, the CDR3 is TGTGCCAGAAGCTGCAAACATACAGGGGGCGCGGTTCGCGGCTACACCTTC.

V gene TRBV2 combines with J gene TRBJ1-1; 9 bases agree with TRBD1. This CDR3 contains 14 residues. V trimming: 7 bases; J trimming: 3 bases; junction bases outside the gene matches: 6. The germline gives CDR1 SNHLY, CDR2 FYNNEI. CDR3 sequence: CASTVQGADTEAFF. CDR3 bases: TGTGCCAGCACGGTACAGGGGGCGGACACTGAAGCTTTCTTT.

The chain couples TRBV19 to TRBJ2-7; 10 bases are a match to TRBD1. Trimming cost V 9 bases and J 4 bases; bases outside gene matches: 6. Germline CDR1 and CDR2: LNHDA and SQIVND (reference sequence). The CDR3 loop spans 13 amino acids. The CDR3 DNA follows: TGTGCCAGCCATGGGACAGGGGAGTACGAGCAGTACTTC. Protein sequence: CASHGTGEYEQYF.

V usage is TRBV27 and J usage is TRBJ1-6; D is uncertain. The germline V gene has CDR1 MNHEY and CDR2 SMNVEV (reference sequence). The CDR3 loop spans 15 amino acids. The V end lost 4 bases, the J end lost 0 bases, and 7 bases lay between the germline ends. As DNA, the CDR3 is TGTGCCAGCAGTTCCAGACACTCCTATAATTCACCCCTCCACTTT. Translation gives CASSSRHSYNSPLHF.

This CDR3 reads CASSLGQGEGNEQFF. Written as DNA, the CDR3 is TGTGCCAGCAGCTTGGGACAGGGGGAGGGCAATGAGCAGTTCTTC. V and J are TRBV7-9 and TRBJ2-1; 11 bases map to TRBD1. V gave up 3 bases and J gave up 6 bases; unmatched junction bases: 4. The CDR3 runs to 15 residues. CDR1 is SEHNR, CDR2 FQNEAQ, per germline (reference sequence).

The chain has TRBV7-9 and TRBJ2-7; maybe TRBD2 (5 bases). Trimming stripped 5 bases from V and 4 bases from J, with 18 bases between. This CDR3 spans 15 amino acids. CDR1 and CDR2 from the germline V gene are SEHNR and FQNEAQ (reference sequence). The CDR3 is CASSPGGSNPYEQYF. The CDR3, as DNA: TGTGCCAGCAGCCCTGGAGGCTCCAATCCTTACGAGCAGTACTTC.

The chain joins TRBV20-1 to TRBJ2-1, with TRBD1 identical over 7 bases. Germline CDR1 reads DFQATT; CDR2 reads SNEGSKA (reference sequence). This CDR3 region has 11 residues. Losses at the gene ends were 5 bases for V and 6 bases for J; bases not matched to a gene: 1. The CDR3 region is CSADRVNEQFF. The CDR3 DNA is TGCAGTGCTGACAGGGTCAATGAGCAGTTCTTC.

The genes are TRBV6-5 and TRBJ1-6; TRBD1 agrees at 7 bases. The V gene end was trimmed by 0 bases and the J gene end by 7 bases; junction bases not matched to a gene: 3. CDR1 MNHEY and CDR2 SVGAGI come from the germline V gene. The CDR3 is 15 residues long. The CDR3, as DNA: TGTGCCAGCAGTTACTCTGGGGGACAGAATTCACCCCTCCACTTT. Residues: CASSYSGGQNSPLHF.

The chain recombines TRBV6-5 with TRBJ1-4; possibly TRBD1 for D (6 bases). CDR1 is MNHEY and CDR2 is SVGAGI in the germline V gene. The CDR3 sequence is 14 residues long. V was cut by 3 bases and J by 7 bases, with 12 bases left in between. CDR3 residues: CASSYRGGTEKLFF. The CDR3, as DNA: TGTGCCAGCAGTTATAGGGGGGGAACTGAAAAACTGTTTTTT.